This is a list of T cell receptor beta chains from one sample in a study of blood T cell repertoires in COVID-19. Sequencing used immunoSEQ multiplex PCR; TCRdb keeps in-frame clones, though not all of them. Among 400,000 to 450,000 clones, about 92% were seen once, and the ten largest hold about 0.6%. Sample: PBMCs or T cells enriched from blood (not recorded which). The receptors were sampled from a young man who had recovered from COVID-19. CDR3s include the opening cysteine and the closing phenylalanine or tryptophan. The order of the fields is clone size, J gene, V gene, CDR3 protein. A clone size is listed for some rows: how often the clone was seen (once, few, many), or a class if it is expanded.

NA	TRBJ1-2	TRBV27	CASSLQSDRGGYTF
NA	TRBJ2-7	TRBV20-1	CSASMRGRQYF
once	TRBJ2-4	TRBV28	CASSLAGTSGGDRSRAKNIQYF
NA	TRBJ1-1	TRBV6-5	CASISDGYTEAFF
once	TRBJ1-2	TRBV12-3/TRBV12-4	CASSFEEIYGYTF
NA	TRBJ2-3	TRBV5-4	CASSLYSTDTQYF
NA	TRBJ2-7	TRBV10-3	CAISRDRDYEQYF
NA	TRBJ2-2	TRBV7-9	CASNLAGRGTGELFF
NA	TRBJ1-3	TRBV14	CASSPRQGSGNTIYF
NA	TRBJ1-6	TRBV21-1	CARTRQGNSPLHF
NA	TRBJ2-2	TRBV4-1	CASSQDSTGELFF
NA	TRBJ1-1	TRBV28	CASSLFGSGILTEAFF
once	TRBJ2-4	TRBV6-1	CASSDVPGGGKNIQYF
once	TRBJ1-2	TRBV7-2	CASSRGGQGARYGYTF
NA	TRBJ1-1	TRBV9	CASSVQGPAVNTEAFF
NA	TRBJ1-1	TRBV11-3	CASSPRIGNTEAFF
NA	TRBJ1-2	TRBV6-5	CASSSDQVSGYTF
once	TRBJ1-5	TRBV18	CASSPTTPGQGNQPQHF
NA	TRBJ1-5	TRBV7-9	CASSFLGAGGSQPQHF
NA	TRBJ2-7	TRBV28	CASSYRPWDYEQYF
many	TRBJ2-2	TRBV4-1	CASSQGPWGVGELFF
few	TRBJ1-1	TRBV27	CASRPTGMNTEAFF
NA	TRBJ2-3	TRBV9	CASSVGGFSTDTQYF
NA	TRBJ2-2	TRBV28	CASTLGSSTGELFF
NA	TRBJ2-1	TRBV30	CAWSGSTLYNEQFF
NA	TRBJ1-1	TRBV20-1	CSARGIEAFF
NA	TRBJ2-7	TRBV5-4	CASSLVNQGKDEQYF
NA	TRBJ1-5	TRBV30	CAWSPKRRDRAVYEPQHF
NA	TRBJ2-4	TRBV28	CASSPGQGINIQYF
NA	TRBJ1-5	TRBV19	CASSISLDTRFSNQPQHF
NA	TRBJ2-1	TRBV27	CASSLLPGEILHEQFF
NA	TRBJ2-7	TRBV5-4	CASSPGGGSSYEQYF
NA	TRBJ2-1	TRBV27	CASSLWRPTGTSVGNEQFF
NA	TRBJ2-3	TRBV4-1	CASSPNPGGRTDTQYF
few	TRBJ2-2	TRBV10-1	CASSELAGTNTGELFF
NA	TRBJ1-2	TRBV19	CASSRSGTGGFYGYTF
NA	TRBJ2-5	TRBV5-1	CASSLSSQETQYF
NA	TRBJ2-1	TRBV5-1	CASSDGTSGSKNEQFF
once	TRBJ2-5	TRBV6-1	CASSEVSGEGTQYF
NA	TRBJ2-2	TRBV9	CASSVGGGLNTGELFF
NA	TRBJ2-5	TRBV21-1	CASSPRGTGEETQYF
NA	TRBJ2-1	TRBV19	CASSKRTGTGPYNEQFF
once	TRBJ1-2	TRBV14	CASSQDGVSYGYTF
NA	TRBJ1-1	TRBV28	CASNLSGKLSSEAFF
NA	TRBJ2-3	TRBV30	CAWSAGRTSGSPDTQYF
NA	TRBJ2-3	TRBV24-1	CATNGQGNTDTQYF
NA	TRBJ1-2	TRBV10-3	CAISGGTGGLYGYTF
NA	TRBJ2-7	TRBV5-1	CASSLYDKTGGGEQYF
once	TRBJ1-6	TRBV5-1	CASSLSGGDNSPLHF
NA	TRBJ1-1	TRBV5-1	CASHPGQGGMNTEAFF
few	TRBJ2-5	TRBV2	CASSEGASQETQYF
NA	TRBJ1-2	TRBV18	CASSPWVGTGVNGYTF
NA	TRBJ1-2	TRBV6-5	CASKTFPGQDYGYTF
NA	TRBJ1-3	TRBV18	CASSQAQGIGNTIYF